Given below is one TCR beta chain in context. What it recognizes is unknown. The record originates from a study of cytomegalovirus exposure and HLA in healthy donors. Study findings and constraints: Earlier results showed most TCR beta V segments being productive about 90% or about 30% of the time. The study designated fewer than 200 TCR beta chains cytomegalovirus-associated. Fewer N-insertions than the approximately 610-donor mean were reportedly shown by an Asian-associated ancestry cluster in a later analysis. A missense DCLRE1C variant was associated with V- and J-gene trimming of TCR beta chains in a later analysis, and an independent cohort replicated the association.

Germline values: CDR1 SGHTA, CDR2 FQGNSA. This CDR3 has 16 amino acids. The V gene lost 0 bases and the J gene lost 0 bases, with 9 bases spanning the gap. Primers included in the PCR were 60 Vbeta and 13 Jbeta primers. The protocol was immunoSEQ multiplex PCR, while the TCRdb copy is restricted to in-frame clones and leaves out a portion. The sample's table shows just under 60,000 clones. The TCR was taken from a male donor in good health and CMV-seronegative. The chain links TRBV7-2 to TRBJ1-3; D is uncertain. Sequenced sample: PBMCs. CDR3 loop: CASSLASRSSGNTIYF. CDR3 in DNA: TGTGCCAGCAGCTTAGCGTCGAGGAGCTCTGGAAACACCATATATTTT.